This record looks at one TCR beta chain sequence and its context. The CDR3 is 15 residues long. Germline CDR1 reads KGHSH; CDR2 reads LQKENI. Trimming took 2 bases from V and 7 from J; bases not matched to a gene: 7. Methods used by the authors: Reference gene primer amplification gave estimated nucleated cell counts. Using immunoSEQ multiplex PCR, the repertoire was profiled, and TCRdb retains in-frame clones only, with some absent. Clone size and the V and J calls come from that table; the DNA yielded D and trimming. The profile shows roughly 300,000 clones, about four fifths of them singletons. The data originate from a study of blood T cell repertoires in COVID-19.

This TCR was recovered from a human donor with COVID-19, enrolled during active disease. The donor label of this sample is uncertain. V usage is TRBV18 and J usage is TRBJ1-5; 8 bases align to TRBD1. Sequenced sample: peripheral blood. The CDR3 bases are TGTGCCAGCTCACCAGCAGGGGGCGAATCCCAGCCCCAGCATTTT. Translated: CASSPAGGESQPQHF.